A selection of T cell receptor beta chains follows, all from one sample in a study of cytomegalovirus exposure and HLA in healthy donors. Method: immunoSEQ multiplex PCR; TCRdb's copy keeps in-frame clones and lacks some. The repertoire includes 250,000 to 400,000 clones, roughly 90% of them detected once, and 1% to 1.5% sits in the top ten. Input material: PBMCs. The receptors derive from a woman under 40 in good health and CMV-seropositive. CDR3s include the opening cysteine and the closing phenylalanine or tryptophan. The D gene is left open where the match is weak. Clone size is given for some rows only: seen once, a few or many times, or a class if the clone is expanded.

clone size,J gene,V gene,D gene,CDR3 protein,CDR3 DNA
-,TRBJ2-7,TRBV29-1,-,CSVEGASYEQYF,TGCAGCGTTGAAGGGGCCTCCTACGAGCAGTACTTC
-,TRBJ2-2,TRBV5-1,-,CASSLEGADTGELFF,TGCGCCAGCAGCTTAGAAGGGGCTGACACCGGGGAGCTGTTTTTT
-,TRBJ1-4,TRBV28,TRBD1,CASTTGNEKLFF,TGTGCCAGCACGACAGGGAATGAAAAACTGTTTTTT
-,TRBJ2-7,TRBV7-9,-,CASSLGFYEQYF,TGTGCCAGCAGCTTAGGCTTCTACGAGCAGTACTTC
-,TRBJ2-6,TRBV13,-,CAETGDSGANVLTF,TGTGCTGAAACCGGGGACTCTGGGGCCAACGTCCTGACTTTC
-,TRBJ2-7,TRBV5-4,-,CASSLAGGAYEQYF,TGTGCCAGCAGCTTGGCCGGAGGGGCCTACGAGCAGTACTTC
-,TRBJ1-6,TRBV6-5,TRBD1,CASKTGSSPLHF,TGTGCCAGCAAGACAGGGAGTTCACCCCTCCACTTT
-,TRBJ2-2,TRBV6-1,-,CASSKGSTGELFF,TGTGCCAGCAGTAAGGGTAGCACCGGGGAGCTGTTTTTT
once,TRBJ2-7,TRBV7-8,TRBD1,CASSPRTGAYEQYF,TGTGCCAGCAGCCCGCGGACAGGGGCCTACGAGCAGTACTTC
-,TRBJ1-1,TRBV13,-,CASSFGNTEAFF,TGTGCCAGCAGCTTCGGGAACACTGAAGCTTTCTTT
-,TRBJ2-7,TRBV18,-,CASSPPRGGAYEQYF,TGTGCCAGCTCACCACCGAGGGGGGGTGCGTACGAGCAGTACTTC
-,TRBJ1-1,TRBV10-3,-,CATGGKAGAKNTEAFF,TGTGCCACCGGGGGTAAAGCAGGGGCTAAGAACACTGAAGCTTTCTTT
medium-sized,TRBJ1-1,TRBV5-1,-,CASSLAGSMNTEAFF,TGCGCCAGCAGCTTGGCAGGGAGTATGAACACTGAAGCTTTCTTT
once,TRBJ2-7,TRBV10-3,TRBD1,CAISEGTGGREQYF,TGTGCCATCAGTGAAGGGACAGGGGGCCGCGAGCAGTACTTC
-,TRBJ2-5,TRBV9,TRBD1,CASSVSPRDRAQETQYF,TGTGCCAGCAGCGTGAGCCCCCGGGACAGAGCCCAAGAGACCCAGTACTTC
-,TRBJ2-5,TRBV11-3,TRBD2,CASSKGTSGIQETQYF,TGTGCCAGCAGCAAAGGGACTAGCGGGATTCAAGAGACCCAGTACTTC